A single sample is the source of the 11 T cell receptor beta chains below, sequenced in a study of graft-versus-host responses after intestinal transplantation. Assay used: immunoSEQ multiplex PCR; TCRdb lists only in-frame clones, some missing. Of about 36,000 clones detected, roughly 95% appear once; the ten largest clones hold 0.2% to 0.25%. Which antigens these TCRs recognize remains unknown. The source material was unstimulated CD4+ T cells sorted from spleen or lymph node cells, sampled before transplant. The receptors were gathered from a human donor who was the organ donor for an intestinal transplant.

The genes are TRBV7-2 and TRBJ2-5, with D hard to call. Germline loops: CDR1 SGHTA, CDR2 FQGNSA. V lost 3 bases to trimming and J lost 5 bases, with 13 bases between them. CDR3 length: 14 residues. The CDR3 DNA follows: TGTGCCAGCAGCTTTAGGCTGCCAGTCGAGACCCAGTACTTC. Its protein product is CASSFRLPVETQYF.

The rearrangement joins TRBV30 to TRBJ2-1; possibly TRBD1 or TRBD2 for D (6 bases each). The CDR3 has 15 residues. Trimming stripped 0 bases from V and 7 bases from J, with 16 bases between. The germline CDR1 and CDR2 sequences are GTSNPN and SVGIG (reference sequence). In nucleotides, the CDR3 is TGTGCCTGGAGTGTAGACGGGGGCTTAAAGAATGAGCAGTTCTTC. Encoded protein: CAWSVDGGLKNEQFF.

J is TRBJ1-1 and V is TRBV4-1; D may be TRBD1 (5 bases). Germline values: CDR1 MGHRA, CDR2 YSYEKL. V shed 0 bases and J shed 11 bases, with 16 bases lying between them. The CDR3 sequence is 14 residues long. As DNA, the CDR3 is TGCGCCAGCAGCCAAGACAGGGCATATAGTTTGGCTTTCTTT. Encoded protein: CASSQDRAYSLAFF.

The V and J genes are TRBV27 and TRBJ1-2; D remains ambiguous. This CDR3 has 12 amino acids. CDR1 is MNHEY, CDR2 SMNVEV, per germline (reference sequence). V was trimmed by 2 bases and J by 6 bases, leaving 7 bases between them. Here the CDR3 reads CASSLEQDGYTF. The CDR3 region has the DNA TGTGCCAGCAGTTTAGAGCAGGATGGCTACACCTTC.

This chain links TRBV7-8 with TRBJ2-1; 9 bases align to TRBD1. Losses at the gene ends were 5 bases for V and 3 bases for J; bases not matched to a gene: 5. This CDR3 region has 15 residues. The germline gives CDR1 SGHVS, CDR2 FQNEAQ. CDR3 nucleotides: TGTGCCAGCAGCGGAGGACAGGGGCTCTACAATGAGCAGTTCTTC. It codes for CASSGGQGLYNEQFF.

V is TRBV5-4 and J is TRBJ2-7; D is ambiguous. The germline gives CDR1 SGHNT, CDR2 YYREEE (reference sequence). Between the trimmed V and J ends, which lost 2 bases and 0 bases, there was a span of 3 bases. The CDR3 has 12 amino acids. The CDR3 here is CASSFNSYEQYF. The CDR3 DNA is TGTGCCAGCAGCTTTAACTCCTACGAGCAGTACTTC.

The chain combines TRBV13 with TRBJ2-7, with 10 bases matching TRBD1. From germline, CDR1 is PRHDT and CDR2 FYEKMQ (reference sequence). This CDR3 is built from 14 residues. The V gene end was trimmed by 5 bases and the J gene end by 5 bases; junction bases not matched to a gene: 6. Here the CDR3 reads CASSHRDRGNEQYF. CDR3 nucleotides: TGTGCCAGCAGCCACCGGGACAGGGGCAACGAGCAGTACTTC.

The CDR3 nucleotides are TGTGCCAGCAATCCCTCCGGGAATCCCTACGAGCAGTACTTC. Its protein is CASNPSGNPYEQYF. The chain is built from TRBV25-1 and TRBJ2-7, with D possibly being TRBD2 (5 bases). V was trimmed by 7 bases and J by 2 bases, leaving 15 bases between them. The CDR3 length is 14 residues. CDR1 is MGHDK and CDR2 is SYGVNS in the germline V gene.

The CDR3, as DNA: TGTGCCAGCAGTCGCAGGGGCCTGAACACTGAAGCTTTCTTT. This codes for CASSRRGLNTEAFF. The chain uses TRBV5-7 and TRBJ1-1; possible D gene TRBD1, 6 bases. TRBV5-7 is an ORF for which the function is uncertain. There are 14 residues in the CDR3. Deletions cut 5 bases from V and 0 bases from J, with 11 bases between.

This chain uses TRBV19 with TRBJ1-6, with D unresolved. Germline V gene data show CDR1 as LNHDA and CDR2 as SQIVND (reference sequence). The CDR3 contains 13 residues. V lost 4 bases, J lost 5 bases, and 6 bases lay in between. The CDR3 sequence is CASSTPNNSPLHF. CDR3 DNA: TGTGCCAGTAGTACACCAAATAATTCACCCCTCCACTTT.

The V and J genes are TRBV5-4 and TRBJ2-5; tentatively, D is TRBD1 (7 bases). The V end was cut by 1 base, the J end by 5 bases, with 18 bases between. The germline gives CDR1 SGHNT, CDR2 YYREEE (reference sequence). This CDR3 contains 16 residues. CDR3 sequence: CASSLKQGMGGETQYF. DNA of the CDR3: TGTGCCAGCAGCTTGAAACAGGGGATGGGGGGCGAGACCCAGTACTTC.